Described below is a single T cell receptor beta chain sequence and its context. Its antigen remains unknown. This record comes from a study of radiation and T cells in renal cell carcinoma. Overall study findings and caveats: Baseline intratumoral clonotype presence is unknown without pretreatment biopsies. In blood, top tumor clones expanded by 2 weeks, shrinking by 4.

Time point in this sample: blood 2 weeks post-SBRT. Treatment meaning: 15 Gy SBRT to primary tumor, nephrectomy 4 weeks later. After SBRT, blood was collected at 2 and 4 weeks, plus baseline. Only in-frame clones appear in the TCRdb table, and some are missing; sequencing was by immunoSEQ multiplex PCR. The profile covers over 55,000 clones, with about 80% appearing a single time and less than 7.5% taken by the ten largest. Germline CDR1 and CDR2: SQVTM and ANQGSEA. This CDR3 comprises 14 residues. Trimming shortened V by 6 bases and J by 0 bases, and 12 bases separated the two germline ends. The source is a man aged 55 to 70 with renal cell carcinoma. The specimen was blood, collected from a patient whose treatment included radiotherapy and nephrectomy. The chain uses TRBV29-1 and TRBJ1-5; D remains unclear. CDR3 DNA sequence: TGCAGCGTCGCCGCTGGGTATAGCAATCAGCCCCAGCATTTT. Translated: CSVAAGYSNQPQHF.